These 2 T cell receptor beta chains came from one sample sequenced in a study of PD-1 blockade in mismatch repair-deficient tumors. Here immunoSEQ multiplex PCR was the method, and the copy in TCRdb shows in-frame clones only, minus some. The data contain approximately 110,000 clones, 60% to 85% of them singletons. The input for sequencing was peripheral blood, taken approximately 60 weeks after starting pembrolizumab. The receptors here all came from an adult with mismatch repair-deficient cancer.

V and J are TRBV5-5 and TRBJ2-2; tentatively, D is TRBD2 (6 bases). Trimming took 2 bases from V and 2 from J, leaving 13 bases between them. CDR1 is SGHKS and CDR2 is YYEKEE in the germline V gene (reference sequence). This CDR3 region has 16 residues. The CDR3 spells CASSFSAGQNTGELFF. The CDR3 bases are TGTGCCAGCAGCTTTTCAGCGGGTCAAAACACCGGGGAGCTGTTTTTT.

This clone was seen only a few times. V and J are TRBV29-1 and TRBJ2-2; tentatively, D is TRBD1 (6 bases). Trimming shortened V by 5 bases and J by 3 bases, and 13 bases separated the two germline ends. The germline CDR1 and CDR2 sequences are SQVTM and ANQGSEA. The CDR3 spans 14 residues. The CDR3 loop reads CSVYETGDTGELFF. As DNA, the CDR3 is TGCAGCGTTTATGAGACAGGCGACACCGGGGAGCTGTTTTTT.